The source of this T cell receptor beta chain is a study of blood T cell repertoires in COVID-19. Across the study: Some COVID-19 samples were acute and others convalescent; all came from the United States, Italy and Spain. PBMCs, B-cell-depleted T cells, or T cells were the source of the cDNA or gDNA that made up the material.

As processed by the authors: Estimation of nucleated cell counts was performed using reference gene primer amplification. Here immunoSEQ multiplex PCR was the method, and the copy in TCRdb shows in-frame clones only, minus some. The DNA gave D and trimming, while V, J and clone size come from that table. The sample contains roughly 200,000 clones, more than 75% of which appear only once. The CDR3 length is 13 residues. Germline CDR1 and CDR2: MNHNS and SASEGT. The V end was cut by 3 bases, the J end by 9 bases, with 12 bases between. Followed over time, Seattle patients had been enrolled while infection was active.

Input material: peripheral blood. This TCR was sampled from a middle-aged woman with COVID-19, enrolled during active disease. This rearrangement joins TRBV6-1 to TRBJ2-1; D is perhaps TRBD1 (6 bases). The CDR3 nucleotides read TGTGCCAGCAGTGAGGACAGCCCACCTGAGCAGTTCTTC. As protein: CASSEDSPPEQFF.